A single sample gave rise to the 15 T cell receptor beta chains below, sequenced in a study of T cells in Graves' hyperthyroidism and ophthalmopathy. Amplification targeted TCR beta CDR3 regions from RNA transcripts. When the TCR CDR3 underwent first-round RT-PCR, the HTBI primer set was used. MiXCR, applied by TCRdb to the multiplex PCR reads, yields one record per CDR3 protein. The sample includes roughly 400,000 distinct CDR3 sequences, approximately 14% of them seen just once. Material: blood. The receptors were sampled from a woman aged 18-35 years with Graves' hyperthyroidism that later progressed to Graves' ophthalmopathy.

This clonotype showed up many times. The CDR3 sequence: CASSLGGLRYEQYF. The CDR3 region has the DNA TGTGCCAGCAGCTTAGGCGGCCTTAGGTACGAGCAGTACTTC. The V call is TRBV11-2, the J call TRBJ2-7; no firm D call. The CDR3 loop spans 14 amino acids. The V end was cut by 1 base, the J end by 4 bases, with 11 bases between. Germline V gene lookup returns CDR1 SGHAT and CDR2 FQNNGV.

The chain combines TRBV28 with TRBJ2-7; the match to TRBD2 covers 14 bases. With V trimmed by 5 bases and J by 4 bases, 7 bases remained unmatched. CDR3 length: 16 residues. The V gene's germline CDR1 is MDHEN and CDR2 SYDVKM. In DNA, the CDR3 is TGTGCCAGCAGTCTGCGGACTAGCGGGAGGTGGTACGAGCAGTACTTC. Translating it yields CASSLRTSGRWYEQYF.

In its sample, this clonotype was seen many times. This chain uses TRBV15 with TRBJ2-5; D perhaps matches TRBD2 (5 bases). Trimming stripped 6 bases from V and 0 bases from J, with 17 bases between. The CDR3 runs 16 residues. Germline V gene lookup returns CDR1 LNHNV and CDR2 YYDKDF (reference sequence). The CDR3 here is CATRTLSPGDQETQYF. CDR3 coding DNA: TGTGCCACCAGAACTCTTTCCCCCGGGGACCAAGAGACCCAGTACTTC.

This clonotype was observed at least ten times. This chain connects TRBV5-1 to TRBJ2-7, with 9 bases lining up with TRBD1. The CDR3 has 14 amino acids. V lost 2 bases, J lost 2 bases, and 2 bases stayed unmatched. Germline V gives CDR1 SGHRS, CDR2 YFSETQ. The CDR3 protein is CASSFRQGAYEQYF. In DNA form, the CDR3 reads TGCGCCAGCAGCTTCCGACAGGGGGCCTACGAGCAGTACTTC.

The table lists this clonotype with a few counts. The chain recombines TRBV9 with TRBJ2-5, with a tentative D call TRBD2 (6 bases). V lost 2 bases to trimming and J lost 1 base, with 12 bases between them. Germline values: CDR1 SGDLS, CDR2 YYNGEE. This CDR3 region has 15 residues. CDR3 DNA sequence: TGTGCCAGCAGCGTTTCGGGAGCCCTCCAAGAGACCCAGTACTTC. Residues: CASSVSGALQETQYF.

This clonotype was found many times. The conserved phenylalanine or tryptophan normally closing the CDR3 is absent here, so this likely arose from a read error. The CDR3 DNA sequence: TGTGCCAGCAGTTTAGTTGGGAGGTGGAACACTGAAGCTTTCCTT. Translating it yields CASSLVGRWNTEAFL. The chain recombines TRBV28 with TRBJ1-1; the D is unclear. Trimming removed 2 bases from V and 1 base from J, with 11 bases in between. The CDR3 has 15 residues. Germline lookup yields CDR1 MDHEN and CDR2 SYDVKM.

This clonotype has more than one count but fewer than ten. The chain recombines TRBV29-1 with TRBJ2-4; D remains ambiguous. Trimming left V 4 bases short and J 0 bases short, with 10 bases between. Germline values: CDR1 SQVTM, CDR2 ANQGSEA. This CDR3 is 14 amino acids long. CDR3 sequence reads: CSVAASLAKNIQYF. DNA for the CDR3: TGCAGCGTTGCGGCGTCTCTAGCCAAAAACATTCAGTACTTC.

This clonotype has just a few counts. The J gene is TRBJ1-6, the V gene TRBV2; unclear D gene. Germline V CDR1 and CDR2: SNHLY, FYNNEI. The CDR3 has 16 residues. V lost 7 bases to trimming and J lost 0 bases, with 13 bases between them. CDR3 in DNA: TGTGCCAGCACTAAAGACGCCAGCTCCTATAATTCACCCCTCCACTTT. This encodes CASTKDASSYNSPLHF.

This clonotype has more than one count but fewer than ten. The chain employs TRBV5-1 and TRBJ2-5; either TRBD1 or TRBD2 may supply D (5 bases each). The germline gives CDR1 SGHRS, CDR2 YFSETQ. This CDR3 region has 16 residues. Deletions cut 4 bases from V and 2 bases from J, with 18 bases between. The CDR3 spells CASSDPGRILQETQYF. The DNA for the CDR3 is TGCGCCAGCAGCGATCCGGGACGAATTCTGCAAGAGACCCAGTACTTC.

This clonotype was picked up one time. J is TRBJ2-5 and V is TRBV15; weak D call: TRBD1 (5 bases). Germline CDR1 and CDR2: LNHNV and YYDKDF (reference sequence). V was clipped by 0 bases and J by 5 bases, with 13 bases between them. The CDR3 covers 15 residues. The CDR3: CATSRDLGRAETQYF. The DNA for the CDR3 is TGTGCCACCAGCAGAGATCTCGGCAGGGCTGAGACCCAGTACTTC.

This clonotype was counted ten times or more. The J gene is TRBJ2-7, the V gene TRBV2; possible D gene TRBD2, 5 bases. V was cut by 4 bases and J by 7 bases, with 14 bases left in between. The CDR3 contains 13 residues. The germline gives CDR1 SNHLY, CDR2 FYNNEI. The CDR3 is CASSAGFKGEQYF. The CDR3 coding sequence is TGTGCCAGCAGTGCGGGGTTTAAAGGGGAGCAGTACTTC.

The V and J genes are TRBV19 and TRBJ2-5; the match to TRBD2 covers 8 bases. V lost 2 bases and J lost 3; bases outside the gene matches: 2. The CDR3 covers 14 residues. Germline V CDR1 and CDR2: LNHDA, SQIVND (reference sequence). The DNA of the CDR3 is TGTGCCAGTAGTATATCGGGAGGGAAAGAGACCCAGTACTTC. Translation gives CASSISGGKETQYF. The whole variable domain, remainder taken from reference TRBV19 and TRBJ2-5, is DGGITQSPKYLFRKEGQNVTLSCEQNLNHDAMYWYRQDPGQGLRLIYYSQIVNDFQKGDIAEGYSVSREKKESFPLTVTSAQKNPTAFYLCASSISGGKETQYFGPGTRLLVL.

This clonotype was seen repeatedly, ten times or more. The V gene is TRBV20-1, the J gene TRBJ1-2; D is unresolved. Per the germline V gene, CDR1 is DFQATT and CDR2 is SNEGSKA (reference sequence). Trimming stripped 4 bases from V and 6 bases from J, with 9 bases between. CDR3 size: 11 residues. The CDR3 DNA follows: TGCAGTGCTAAAAGGCCCCATGGCTACACCTTC. Translated, it gives CSAKRPHGYTF.

The chain combines TRBV5-1 with TRBJ2-3, with 13 bases identical to TRBD2. This CDR3 region has 20 residues. J lost 0 bases, V lost 4 bases, and 14 bases had no gene match. Germline V gene lookup returns CDR1 SGHRS and CDR2 YFSETQ. CDR3 region: CASSIPGLAGAGASTDTQYF. CDR3 in DNA: TGCGCCAGCAGCATCCCCGGACTAGCGGGAGCAGGAGCTAGCACAGATACGCAGTATTTT.

This clonotype turned up a few times. This sequence joins TRBV5-1 and TRBJ1-1; D is possibly TRBD1 (6 bases). Trimming took 2 bases from V and 4 from J, leaving 9 bases between them. The CDR3 length is 13 residues. CDR1 is SGHRS and CDR2 is YFSETQ in the germline V gene. CDR3 loop: CASSFQGSTEAFF. The CDR3 DNA reads as TGCGCCAGCAGCTTCCAGGGGAGCACTGAAGCTTTCTTT. Using reference TRBV5-1 and TRBJ1-1 for the parts outside the CDR3, the full variable domain is KAGVTQTPRYLIKTRGQQVTLSCSPISGHRSVSWYQQTPGQGLQFLFEYFSETQRNKGNFPGRFSGRQFSNSRSEMNVSTLELGDSALYLCASSFQGSTEAFFGQGTRLTVV.